Following are 7 T cell receptor beta chains from one sample sequenced in a study of T cell repertoires in cytomegalovirus infection. TCRdb reprocessed the reads with MiXCR, giving one entry per CDR3 protein. This sample has some 30,000 distinct CDR3 sequences, with around 19% found just once. Their target antigens are unknown. The sample here was CD8+ T cells from cultured PBMCs, taken from culture after CMV antigen stimulation. The origin of the receptors is a human donor in good health (CMV status not recorded). Some clones in this sample may be carry-over from other donors' samples.

V gene TRBV6-1 combines with J gene TRBJ2-1, with D possibly TRBD2 on 7 matching bases. This CDR3 is built from 15 residues. Germline V gene data show CDR1 as MNHNS and CDR2 as SASEGT. V was trimmed by 3 bases and J by 6 bases, leaving 15 bases between them. The CDR3 protein is CASSDRGAGVNEQFF. For the CDR3, the DNA is TGTGCCAGCAGTGATCGGGGGGCTGGGGTCAATGAGCAGTTCTTC.

At least ten counts were recorded for this clonotype. In DNA, the CDR3 is TGTGCCAGCAGCGTACTAGCGGGAGCATACAATGAGCAGTTCTTC. This gives the protein CASSVLAGAYNEQFF. The chain joins TRBV11-1 to TRBJ2-1; 11 nucleotides agree with TRBD2. Germline values: CDR1 SGHAT, CDR2 FQDESV (reference sequence). CDR3 length: 15 residues. Losses at the gene ends were 5 bases for V and 4 bases for J; bases not matched to a gene: 4.

The chain joins TRBV7-2 to TRBJ2-2, with D unresolved. CDR1 and CDR2 (germline): SGHTA, FQGNSA. The CDR3 is 15 residues long. The germline V and J ends were trimmed by 3 bases and 0 bases, with 8 bases remaining between them. CDR3 DNA sequence: TGTGCCAGCAGCTTGTGGATTACGAACACCGGGGAGCTGTTTTTT. Translation: CASSLWITNTGELFF.

There are a few counts of this clonotype. CDR3 residues: CASSWTVGYEQYF. The CDR3 nucleotides read TGTGCCAGCAGCTGGACAGTTGGGTACGAGCAGTACTTC. V gene TRBV7-9 combines with J gene TRBJ2-7, with TRBD1 as a possible D gene (6 bases). The V end lost 4 bases, the J end lost 4 bases, and 11 bases lay between the germline ends. Germline-derived CDR1 and CDR2 are SEHNR and FQNEAQ (reference sequence). The CDR3 consists of 13 residues.

This clonotype was seen only a few times. This chain joins TRBV11-2 and TRBJ2-1; D assignment may be TRBD1 or TRBD2 (5 bases each). The V end was cut by 1 base, the J end by 4 bases, with 17 bases between. CDR3 length: 17 residues. In germline, CDR1 is SGHAT, CDR2 FQNNGV. CDR3 in amino acids: CASSLGRGELRYNEQFF. The CDR3, as DNA: TGTGCCAGCAGCTTAGGTCGAGGGGAGTTGAGATACAATGAGCAGTTCTTC.

The CDR3 nucleotides are TGTGCCAGCAGCTTAGCTAGCGGGAGACTCTATGAGCAGTTCTTC. Translation gives CASSLASGRLYEQFF. The rearrangement links TRBV7-9 to TRBJ2-1; 9 bases map to TRBD2. The CDR3 is 15 amino acids. Germline trimming cut 0 bases from V and 8 bases from J; bases unmatched to any gene: 5. Germline CDR1 and CDR2: SEHNR and FQNEAQ (reference sequence). The full variable domain, completed using reference TRBV7-9 and TRBJ2-1, is DTGVSQNPRHKITKRGQNVTFRCDPISEHNRLYWYRQTLGQGPEFLTYFQNEAQLEKSRLLSDRFSAERPKGSFSTLEIQRTEQGDSAMYLCASSLASGRLYEQFFGPGTRLTVL.

This clonotype was detected many times. V is TRBV7-2 and J is TRBJ2-1, with D unresolved. Germline V gene data show CDR1 as SGHTA and CDR2 as FQGNSA. V was clipped by 8 bases and J by 4 bases, with 12 bases between them. This CDR3 comprises 13 residues. The CDR3 sequence: CASVRAEYNEQFF. The DNA for the CDR3 is TGTGCCAGCGTACGGGCGGAATACAATGAGCAGTTCTTC.